This TCR beta chain comes out of a study of CD8 T cells in Susac syndrome. The study, taken as a whole, reports: Susac CD8+ cells expanded clonally the most in TEMRA cells and in active patients.

As judged by recently defined diagnostic criteria, patients with Susac syndrome had definite or probable disease. TEMRA cells were FACS-enriched, while CD8+ and CD4+ T cells were negatively isolated. When the RNA was reverse transcribed, random hexamers were used with an input of 0.5 to 1 ug. TCRdb re-derived calls from the immunoSEQ multiplex PCR reads in MiXCR, one entry per CDR3 protein. This table has some 200,000 distinct CDR3 sequences, approximately 95% appearing once. This CDR3 is 13 amino acids long. The V gene's germline CDR1 is GTSNPN and CDR2 SVGIG (reference sequence). V was shortened by 0 bases and J by 6 bases, with 8 bases between the two germline ends. As regards this clonotype: Its antigen is not known.

The chain employs TRBV30 and TRBJ2-2; D ambiguous. This clonotype was obtained from a human donor with Susac syndrome. The sample comprised CD8+ T cells from PBMCs. The CDR3 loop is CAWSVLGSGELFF. In DNA, the CDR3 is TGTGCCTGGAGTGTATTGGGGTCCGGGGAGCTGTTTTTT.